This entry lists 9 T cell receptor beta chains sequenced from one sample in a study of cytomegalovirus exposure and HLA in healthy donors. Measured with immunoSEQ multiplex PCR; TCRdb has only the in-frame clones, and not every one. The profile shows about 190,000 clones, 86% of them singletons. The specimen sequenced was PBMCs. These receptor sequences come from a woman aged 18-29 years in good health and CMV-seronegative.

The rearrangement links TRBV27 to TRBJ2-3; D gene unclear. Looked up from germline, CDR1 is MNHEY and CDR2 is SMNVEV (reference sequence). Trimming removed 7 bases at V and 6 bases at J, with 8 bases between. The CDR3 has 11 residues. CDR3 sequence reads: CASMAADTQYF. CDR3 bases: TGTGCCAGCATGGCGGCGGATACGCAGTATTTT.

The chain employs TRBV5-4 and TRBJ1-1, with D perhaps TRBD1 (5 bases). From germline, CDR1 is SGHNT and CDR2 YYREEE (reference sequence). The V end lost 10 bases, the J end lost 6 bases, and 16 bases lay between the germline ends. The CDR3 is 12 amino acids. CDR3 coding DNA: TGTGCCTGGCAGGTGACAGTCGCTGAAGCTTTCTTT. It translates to CAWQVTVAEAFF.

This chain joins TRBV10-2 and TRBJ2-3; 8 nucleotides match TRBD2. The CDR3 consists of 14 residues. Looked up from germline, CDR1 is WSHSY and CDR2 is SAAADI. V shed 6 bases, J shed 6 bases, and the junction held 8 bases outside the gene matches. CDR3: CASRVGLAPDTQYF. The CDR3 DNA reads TGCGCCAGCAGGGTAGGACTAGCCCCCGATACGCAGTATTTT.

This chain uses TRBV5-1 with TRBJ2-2; D is perhaps TRBD2 (6 bases). The V end was cut by 4 bases, the J end by 6 bases, with 19 bases between. Germline CDR1 reads SGHRS; CDR2 reads YFSETQ. The CDR3 runs to 16 residues. The DNA for the CDR3 is TGCGCCAGCAGCCGGACAAGCGGGCAGCGCGCCGGGGAGCTGTTTTTT. This gives the protein CASSRTSGQRAGELFF.

This rearrangement joins TRBV19 to TRBJ2-7; a possible D gene is TRBD2 (6 bases). CDR1 and CDR2 (germline): LNHDA, SQIVND (reference sequence). This CDR3 spans 18 amino acids. V lost 4 bases to trimming and J lost 4 bases, with 26 bases between them. The CDR3 here is CASSTSRPGPGVGYEQYF. The CDR3 bases are TGTGCCAGTAGTACGAGCCGACCGGGACCGGGGGTGGGGTACGAGCAGTACTTC.

V usage is TRBV6-6 and J usage is TRBJ2-3; the D gene is possibly TRBD2 (5 bases). Trimming removed 6 bases at V and 4 bases at J, with 8 bases between. This CDR3 contains 12 residues. Germline assignment: CDR1 MNHNY and CDR2 SVGAGI (reference sequence). The CDR3, as DNA: TGTGCCAGCAGCCTAGCCCCAGATACGCAGTATTTT. Residues: CASSLAPDTQYF.

This sequence joins TRBV10-2 and TRBJ2-5; 8 nucleotides align to TRBD1. Trimming cost V 6 bases and J 4 bases; bases outside gene matches: 13. From germline, CDR1 is WSHSY and CDR2 SAAADI. CDR3 size: 16 residues. DNA of the CDR3: TGCGCCAGCAGCTTCCCCCGGAACAGGGGGGTAGAGACCCAGTACTTC. Encoded protein: CASSFPRNRGVETQYF.

The gene calls are TRBV4-1 and TRBJ2-2; 11 bases fit TRBD2. This CDR3 has 17 amino acids. Germline trimming cut 2 bases from V and 3 bases from J; bases unmatched to any gene: 5. Per the germline V gene, CDR1 is MGHRA and CDR2 is YSYEKL. CDR3 amino acids: CASSQNLAGGYTGELFF. The CDR3 nucleotides are TGCGCCAGCAGCCAAAATCTAGCGGGGGGATACACCGGGGAGCTGTTTTTT.

The chain employs TRBV30 and TRBJ2-1; TRBD2 matches at 8 bases. V shed 8 bases, J shed 6 bases, and the junction held 12 bases outside the gene matches. From germline, CDR1 is GTSNPN and CDR2 SVGIG (reference sequence). This CDR3 spans 14 amino acids. The CDR3 region is CATYPGGPFNEQFF. In DNA, the CDR3 is TGTGCCACATACCCGGGGGGGCCTTTCAATGAGCAGTTCTTC.